The count of the clone carrying this T cell receptor (beta chain) is one. Antigen specificity is unknown. This sample is drawn from a study of cytotoxic CD8 clonotypes in ibrutinib-treated CLL. Broader study findings: There were few public clonotypes, and on treatment they contracted or stayed stable.

A 1 in 200,000 to 1 in 1 million T cell depth was the sequencing target. Some clones are missing from TCRdb's copy, which holds only in-frame ones; the method was immunoSEQ multiplex PCR. The sample has some 200,000 clones; roughly three quarters are singletons. The sequence was collected from a human donor with chronic lymphocytic leukemia. The sample consisted of PBMCs, taken after 12 months of ibrutinib treatment.

Here the CDR3 DNA reads TGCGCCAGCAGTGTGGAGGGACTTGACGAAGCTTTCTTT. Translating gives CASSVEGLDEAFF. The J gene is TRBJ1-1, the V gene TRBV5-1; D is possibly TRBD1 (5 bases). The V gene lost 5 bases and the J gene lost 8 bases, with 16 bases spanning the gap. The CDR3 is 13 residues long. CDR1 is SGHRS, CDR2 YFSETQ, per germline. The full variable domain, rest sourced from reference TRBV5-1 and TRBJ1-1, is KAGVTQTPRYLIKTRGQQVTLSCSPISGHRSVSWYQQTPGQGLQFLFEYFSETQRNKGNFPGRFSGRQFSNSRSEMNVSTLELGDSALYLCASSVEGLDEAFFGQGTRLTVV.